A single sample is the source of the 25 T cell receptor beta chains below, sequenced in a study of T cells in localized non-small cell lung cancer. Assay: immunoSEQ multiplex PCR; the TCRdb copy retains only in-frame clones and omits some. The table includes 20,000 to 25,000 clones, over 75% detected once. The input for sequencing was PBMCs, taken before any cancer treatment. Every receptor here comes from a woman between 35 and 70 years old with stage II squamous cell lung carcinoma.

This clone was seen once. The chain joins TRBV7-6 to TRBJ2-1; perhaps TRBD2 as D (5 bases). V lost 6 bases and J lost 7, with 19 bases in between. There are 15 residues in the CDR3. Germline CDR1 and CDR2: SGHVS and FNYEAQ. The CDR3 region has the DNA TGTGCCAGCAGTCCAGCCAGGTCTTCGGGGAATGAGCAGTTCTTC. Protein product: CASSPARSSGNEQFF.

This clone showed up just a few times. The genes are TRBV4-2 and TRBJ1-1; no clear D gene. The CDR3 extends over 12 amino acids. V lost 0 bases, J lost 9 bases, and 8 bases lay in between. CDR1 and CDR2 from the germline V gene are LGHNA and YNFKEQ. Here the CDR3 reads CASSQEGRQAFF. The CDR3 DNA sequence: TGTGCCAGCAGCCAAGAGGGTAGGCAAGCTTTCTTT.

J is TRBJ1-1 and V is TRBV28; D call uncertain. The CDR3 is made up of 13 amino acids. Trimming cost V 7 bases and J 0 bases, with 9 bases left between them. The germline CDR1 and CDR2 sequences are MDHEN and SYDVKM. As DNA, the CDR3 is TGTGCCAGCAAAGAACAACTGAACACTGAAGCTTTCTTT. This sequence encodes CASKEQLNTEAFF.

The gene calls are TRBV19 and TRBJ1-2; D is undetermined. Germline CDR1 LNHDA, CDR2 SQIVND (reference sequence). Trimming pared 3 bases from V and 1 base from J, leaving 6 bases between. The CDR3 extends over 13 amino acids. The CDR3, as DNA: TGTGCCAGTAGTATGGCGGTTAACTATGGCTACACCTTC. It specifies CASSMAVNYGYTF.

The chain joins TRBV6-6 to TRBJ1-1, with a possible D match to TRBD1 (6 bases). The CDR3 contains 13 residues. V was trimmed by 6 bases and J by 1 base, leaving 9 bases between them. CDR1 MNHNY and CDR2 SVGAGI come from the germline V gene (reference sequence). DNA for the CDR3: TGTGCCAGCAGACAGGGCGGGAACACTGAAGCTTTCTTT. It is translated as CASRQGGNTEAFF.

CDR3 loop: CASSSGQGAGISYNEQFF. The CDR3 DNA sequence: TGTGCCAGCAGCTCGGGACAGGGGGCAGGTATCTCCTACAATGAGCAGTTCTTC. The chain recombines TRBV5-5 with TRBJ2-1, with 12 nucleotides matching TRBD1. Trimming at V came to 3 bases and at J to 0 bases, leaving 7 bases not matched to a gene. Germline V gene data show CDR1 as SGHKS and CDR2 as YYEKEE (reference sequence). CDR3 length: 18 residues.

This rearrangement joins TRBV19 to TRBJ1-5; D may be TRBD1 (6 bases). The germline V gene has CDR1 LNHDA and CDR2 SQIVND (reference sequence). This CDR3 spans 15 amino acids. The V gene lost 6 bases and the J gene lost 1 base, with 13 bases spanning the gap. CDR3 in amino acids: CASSATGFSNQPQHF. The CDR3 DNA reads TGTGCCAGTAGCGCCACAGGGTTCAGCAATCAGCCCCAGCATTTT.

This CDR3 reads CAWGGLAGARDTQYF. CDR3 nucleotide sequence: TGTGCCTGGGGGGGACTAGCGGGAGCAAGGGATACGCAGTATTTT. The V gene is TRBV30, the J gene TRBJ2-3, with 14 bases that match TRBD2. V shed 5 bases, J shed 6 bases, and the junction held 7 bases outside the gene matches. The CDR3 extends over 15 amino acids. The germline V gene encodes CDR1 GTSNPN and CDR2 SVGIG (reference sequence).

V gene TRBV14 combines with J gene TRBJ1-5; D gene unclear. In germline, CDR1 is SGHDN, CDR2 FVKESK. The length of the CDR3 is 13 residues. V was cut by 4 bases and J by 1 base, with 5 bases left in between. The CDR3 nucleotides read TGTGCCAGCAGCCTGACGAGCAATCAGCCCCAGCATTTT. This encodes CASSLTSNQPQHF. Variable domain in full (rest from reference TRBV14 and TRBJ1-5): EAGVTQFPSHSVIEKGQTVTLRCDPISGHDNLYWYRRVMGKEIKFLLHFVKESKQDESGMPNNRFLAERTGGTYSTLKVQPAELEDSGVYFCASSLTSNQPQHFGDGTRLSIL.

This chain uses TRBV9 with TRBJ2-7; 8 nucleotides agree with TRBD1. This CDR3 is built from 14 residues. Trimming at V came to 3 bases and at J to 7 bases, leaving 9 bases not matched to a gene. Germline CDR1 and CDR2: SGDLS and YYNGEE. DNA of the CDR3: TGTGCCAGCAGCGCCGGGACAGGCCGAGCGGAGCAGTACTTC. Protein product: CASSAGTGRAEQYF.

This chain uses TRBV10-3 with TRBJ2-2; tentative D call: TRBD2 (6 bases). The CDR3 extends over 14 amino acids. Germline lookup yields CDR1 ENHRY and CDR2 SYGVKD. V lost 7 bases and J 1 base, leaving 10 bases between the germline ends. CDR3 residues: CAIKAGRNTGELFF. DNA of the CDR3: TGTGCCATCAAGGCGGGAAGGAACACCGGGGAGCTGTTTTTT.

The chain employs TRBV28 and TRBJ1-4, with D perhaps matching TRBD1 (6 bases). Trimming cost V 6 bases and J 0 bases, with 8 bases left between them. This CDR3 spans 14 amino acids. Germline CDR1 reads MDHEN; CDR2 reads SYDVKM. CDR3: CASSPGATNEKLFF. In DNA form, the CDR3 reads TGTGCCAGCAGCCCAGGGGCAACTAATGAAAAACTGTTTTTT.

J is TRBJ1-1 and V is TRBV5-1; 12 bases fit TRBD1. V lost 1 base, J lost 6 bases, and 4 bases stayed unmatched. The CDR3 runs to 15 residues. Germline V lookup: CDR1 SGHRS, CDR2 YFSETQ. This CDR3 is CASSLKGQGAAEAFF. CDR3 in DNA: TGCGCCAGCAGCTTGAAGGGACAGGGGGCCGCTGAAGCTTTCTTT. The full variable domain, in which reference TRBV5-1 and TRBJ1-1 provide the parts outside the CDR3, is KAGVTQTPRYLIKTRGQQVTLSCSPISGHRSVSWYQQTPGQGLQFLFEYFSETQRNKGNFPGRFSGRQFSNSRSEMNVSTLELGDSALYLCASSLKGQGAAEAFFGQGTRLTVV.

V and J are TRBV6-1 and TRBJ2-2; D gene ambiguous. V lost 7 bases to trimming and J lost 7 bases, with 16 bases between them. This CDR3 spans 14 amino acids. CDR1 is MNHNS and CDR2 is SASEGT in the germline V gene. The CDR3 DNA sequence: TGTGCCAGCACCCAAGACCGGCTTAGCGGGGAGCTGTTTTTT. It encodes CASTQDRLSGELFF.

This clone came up a few times. The chain joins TRBV19 to TRBJ1-5, with D unclear. Looked up from germline, CDR1 is LNHDA and CDR2 is SQIVND (reference sequence). The CDR3 contains 13 residues. Trimming took off 3 bases at V and 3 bases at J, with 6 bases between the two ends. CDR3 protein: CASSMAHNQPQHF. In DNA, the CDR3 is TGTGCCAGTAGTATGGCCCACAATCAGCCCCAGCATTTT.

This clone has more than one count but fewer than ten. J is TRBJ2-7 and V is TRBV7-3; no clear D gene. This CDR3 is 16 amino acids long. Germline V gives CDR1 SGHTA, CDR2 FQGTGA. The V end was cut by 6 bases, the J end by 3 bases, with 21 bases between. CDR3 loop: CASSYRPGRADYEQYF. CDR3 DNA: TGTGCCAGCAGTTACCGACCGGGCCGGGCGGACTACGAGCAGTACTTC.

The rearrangement links TRBV6-4 to TRBJ2-7; TRBD2 matches at 9 bases. The CDR3 totals 14 residues. The germline gives CDR1 MRHNA, CDR2 SNTAGT. Germline trimming cut 5 bases from V and 7 bases from J; bases unmatched to any gene: 9. CDR3 sequence reads: CASSSSGISREQYF. As DNA, the CDR3 is TGTGCCAGCAGTTCTAGCGGGATATCGCGGGAGCAGTACTTC.

The chain combines TRBV7-9 with TRBJ1-2, with unresolved D. CDR1 and CDR2 (germline): SEHNR, FQNEAQ (reference sequence). The V gene lost 5 bases and the J gene lost 6 bases, with 13 bases spanning the gap. This CDR3 has 13 amino acids. CDR3: CASSRVNSNGYTF. The CDR3 DNA reads as TGTGCCAGCAGCCGGGTCAACAGTAATGGCTACACCTTC.

The V call is TRBV29-1, the J call TRBJ1-2; D unresolved. The V end was cut by 3 bases, the J end by 0 bases, with 8 bases between. Per the germline V gene, CDR1 is SQVTM and CDR2 is ANQGSEA. CDR3 size: 13 residues. DNA of the CDR3: TGCAGCGTTGAGCGGGGTTCTAACTATGGCTACACCTTC. This sequence encodes CSVERGSNYGYTF.

This chain connects TRBV9 to TRBJ2-3; TRBD1 might be the D (6 bases). Per germline, CDR1 SGDLS and CDR2 YYNGEE. The CDR3 spans 15 residues. Between the trimmed V and J ends, which lost 0 bases and 4 bases, there was a span of 12 bases. This chain's CDR3 is CASSVGTTGPDTQYF. The CDR3, as DNA: TGTGCCAGCAGCGTAGGCACAACAGGGCCAGATACGCAGTATTTT.

This rearrangement joins TRBV6-4 to TRBJ2-1; 7 nucleotides agree with TRBD2. Germline assignment: CDR1 MRHNA and CDR2 SNTAGT. J gave up 3 bases and V 6 bases, and 8 bases lay outside the gene matches. CDR3 length equals 15 residues. For the CDR3, the DNA is TGTGCCAGCAGCGCCGGGACTACCAACTACAATGAGCAGTTCTTC. Amino acids: CASSAGTTNYNEQFF.

V is TRBV9 and J is TRBJ1-4; the D gene is possibly TRBD1 (5 bases). V was pared by 3 bases and J by 4 bases, with 13 bases between. CDR1 and CDR2 from the germline V gene are SGDLS and YYNGEE. This CDR3 region has 15 residues. CDR3 protein: CASSGGTLVNEKLFF. The DNA for the CDR3 is TGTGCCAGCAGCGGGGGGACTCTTGTTAATGAAAAACTGTTTTTT.

The chain couples TRBV19 to TRBJ2-6; D possibly uses TRBD1 or TRBD2 (6 bases each). The CDR3 covers 13 residues. Per the germline V gene, CDR1 is LNHDA and CDR2 is SQIVND (reference sequence). Trimming took 8 bases from V and 2 from J, leaving 7 bases between them. CDR3 sequence reads: CASGGPGANVLTF. The CDR3 coding sequence is TGTGCCAGTGGGGGGCCTGGGGCCAACGTCCTGACTTTC.

The chain carries TRBV5-1 and TRBJ2-3; 7 bases align to TRBD2. Germline V lookup: CDR1 SGHRS, CDR2 YFSETQ. V lost 2 bases and J lost 2; bases outside the gene matches: 5. The CDR3 is 15 amino acids. CDR3 coding DNA: TGCGCCAGCAGCTTAGCGGGGCACTACACAGATACGCAGTATTTT. It is translated as CASSLAGHYTDTQYF.

This chain uses TRBV15 with TRBJ2-5; D may be TRBD2 (7 bases). This CDR3 is built from 14 residues. CDR1 and CDR2 from the germline V gene are LNHNV and YYDKDF (reference sequence). V lost 4 bases, J lost 5 bases, and 14 bases lay in between. This chain's CDR3 is CATSTLGGGETQYF. The CDR3 DNA reads as TGTGCCACCAGCACTCTGGGAGGGGGGGAGACCCAGTACTTC.